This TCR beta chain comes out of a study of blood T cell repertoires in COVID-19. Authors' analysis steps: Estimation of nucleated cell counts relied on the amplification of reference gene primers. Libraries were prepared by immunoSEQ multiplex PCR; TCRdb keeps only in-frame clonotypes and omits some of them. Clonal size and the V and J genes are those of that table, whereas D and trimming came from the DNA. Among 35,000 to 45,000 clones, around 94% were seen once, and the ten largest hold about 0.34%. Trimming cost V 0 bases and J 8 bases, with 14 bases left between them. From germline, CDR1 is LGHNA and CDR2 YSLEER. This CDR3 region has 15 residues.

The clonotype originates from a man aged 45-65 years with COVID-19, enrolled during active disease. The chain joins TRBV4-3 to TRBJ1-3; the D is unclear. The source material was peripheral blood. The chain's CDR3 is CASSQESSRGHTIYF. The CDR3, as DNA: TGCGCCAGCAGCCAAGAATCCAGCCGCGGCCACACCATATATTTT.